The sequence of this T cell receptor (beta chain) was determined in a study of T cell responses to AZD1222 COVID-19 vaccine. Study context: Investigators merged groups given second doses at roughly 4 or roughly 12 weeks. Study-wide points: Regions 160-218 and 743-854 held dominance among vaccine-associated CD4 TCRs, which spanned spike. Repertoires were collected only later (after the peak T cell response had occurred).

On this clone: Antigen specificity is unknown.

Assay: immunoSEQ multiplex PCR; the TCRdb copy retains only in-frame clones and omits some. Of some 120,000 clones listed, over 75% are singletons. This CDR3 has 11 residues. Germline V CDR1 and CDR2: GTSNPN, SVGIG (reference sequence). V lost 0 bases, J lost 8 bases, and 7 bases lay in between. The sequence derives from an adult in good health. The J gene is TRBJ1-2, the V gene TRBV30, with D unresolved. Material: peripheral blood, obtained on day 0 of AZD1222 vaccination. CDR3: CAWSVLQGYTF. The CDR3 DNA follows: TGTGCCTGGAGTGTACTTCAGGGCTACACCTTC. The full variable domain, in which reference TRBV30 and TRBJ1-2 provide the parts outside the CDR3, is SQTIHQWPATLVQPVGSPLSLECTVEGTSNPNLYWYRQAAGRGLQLLFYSVGIGQISSEVPQNLSASRPQDRQFILSSKKLLLSDSGFYLCAWSVLQGYTFGSGTRLTVV.